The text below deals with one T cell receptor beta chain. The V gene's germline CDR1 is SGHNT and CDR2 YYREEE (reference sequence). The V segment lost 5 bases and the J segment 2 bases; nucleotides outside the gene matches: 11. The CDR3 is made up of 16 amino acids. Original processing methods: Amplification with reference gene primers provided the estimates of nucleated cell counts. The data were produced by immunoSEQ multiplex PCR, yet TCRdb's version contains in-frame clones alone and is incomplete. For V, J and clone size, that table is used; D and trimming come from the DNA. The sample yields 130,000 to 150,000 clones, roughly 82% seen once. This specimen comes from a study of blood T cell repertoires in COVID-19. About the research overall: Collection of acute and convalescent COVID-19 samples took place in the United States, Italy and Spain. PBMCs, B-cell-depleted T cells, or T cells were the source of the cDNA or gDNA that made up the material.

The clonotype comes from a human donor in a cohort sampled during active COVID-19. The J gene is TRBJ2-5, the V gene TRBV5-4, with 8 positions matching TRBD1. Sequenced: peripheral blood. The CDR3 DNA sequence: TGTGCCAGCAGAAAAGACAGGGGCGAATCTCAAGAGACCCAGTACTTC. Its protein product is CASRKDRGESQETQYF.